The next 17 T cell receptor beta chains were all read from a single sample in a study of post-analysis software for immune sequencing data. Their antigens remain unidentified. Every TCR beta cDNA library bore unique molecular identifiers. Via MiXCR, TCRdb re-called the PCR reads, giving one row per CDR3 protein. The profile shows roughly 200,000 distinct CDR3 sequences, 29% of them singletons. Study-wide results and caveats: Five or six TRBV segments, TRBV5-6, TRBV5-1 and TRBV20-1 among them, were found more frequent in patients than controls.

Sequencing was performed on blood. All receptors derive from a girl under 18 with multiple sclerosis.

The chain combines TRBV6-1 with TRBJ2-7; no clear D. Trimming stripped 1 base from V and 2 bases from J, with 15 bases between. This CDR3 is 16 amino acids long. Per germline, CDR1 MNHNS and CDR2 SASEGT. The CDR3 DNA sequence: TGTGCCAGCAGTGAAGGAAGCCGTCGCTACACCTACGAGCAGTACTTC. It specifies CASSEGSRRYTYEQYF.

This clonotype was detected a few times. The rearrangement uses TRBV5-1 and TRBJ2-3; 9 bases align to TRBD1. The V and J ends lost 4 bases and 13 bases, in that order; junction bases with no gene match: 10. Germline lookup yields CDR1 SGHRS and CDR2 YFSETQ. The CDR3 has 13 residues. In DNA, the CDR3 is TGCGCCAGCAGCCTGGGGACAGGGTGGGCTGAGTATTTT. Translation gives CASSLGTGWAEYF.

This clonotype was observed a few times. V is TRBV12-3 or TRBV12-4 and J is TRBJ1-1; D not certain. CDR3 size: 15 residues. V was trimmed by 6 bases and J by 4 bases, leaving 18 bases between them. The CDR3 sequence is CASRTEKLKTTEAFF. The CDR3 DNA reads TGTGCCAGCAGGACGGAAAAGCTAAAGACCACTGAAGCTTTCTTT.

This clonotype came up many times. In nucleotides, the CDR3 is TGCAGTGCTAGGGAGCTTGGGAGCCCTTGGAAGCAGTACTTC. Protein: CSARELGSPWKQYF. The chain couples TRBV20-1 to TRBJ2-7; D may be TRBD2 (5 bases). V lost 3 bases and J lost 8, with 20 bases in between. This CDR3 spans 14 amino acids. CDR1 and CDR2 (germline): DFQATT, SNEGSKA (reference sequence).

This clonotype was recorded a few times. The chain recombines TRBV12-3 or TRBV12-4 with TRBJ1-5, with D uncertain. The CDR3 is made up of 12 amino acids. The V and J ends lost 6 bases and 5 bases respectively, with 8 bases between them. In nucleotides, the CDR3 is TGTGCCAGCAGCCGACCTGATCAGCCCCAGCATTTT. Translated, it gives CASSRPDQPQHF.

This chain connects TRBV12-3 or TRBV12-4 to TRBJ1-2; 8 nucleotides align to TRBD1. The CDR3 is made up of 13 amino acids. V gave up 7 bases and J gave up 7 bases; unmatched junction bases: 8. The CDR3 is CASISTGASGYTF. Here the CDR3 DNA reads TGTGCCAGCATTTCGACAGGGGCAAGTGGCTACACCTTC.

This clonotype was picked up many times. The V and J genes are TRBV29-1 and TRBJ2-3; 8 bases line up with TRBD1. The germline gives CDR1 SQVTM, CDR2 ANQGSEA. CDR3 length: 14 residues. The V segment lost 7 bases and the J segment 5 bases; nucleotides outside the gene matches: 11. The CDR3 here is CSGALDRAVDTQYF. The CDR3 DNA reads as TGCAGCGGAGCTCTGGACAGGGCGGTAGATACGCAGTATTTT.

A remark on this clonotype: At one of its ends the junction is not consistent with the germline gene, which may arise from a read error. V gene TRBV12-3 or TRBV12-4 combines with J gene TRBJ2-4; D gene ambiguous. The J call may be incorrect, as the DNA end agrees better with TRBJ2-7. This CDR3 is built from 14 residues. This CDR3 is CACSYRRTSYEQYF. CDR3 bases: TGTGCCTGCAGCTATCGGAGAACTTCCTACGAGCAGTACTTC.

V usage is TRBV19 and J usage is TRBJ1-5; D ambiguous. Germline V CDR1 and CDR2: LNHDA, SQIVND (reference sequence). Trimming removed 3 bases at V and 5 bases at J, with 8 bases between. The CDR3 extends over 13 amino acids. In DNA form, the CDR3 reads TGTGCCAGTAGTATTGCCGATTATCAGCCCCAGCATTTT. Amino acid sequence: CASSIADYQPQHF.

The table lists this clonotype with a few counts. The rearrangement links TRBV15 to TRBJ1-5; D may be TRBD1 (5 bases). This CDR3 has 13 amino acids. The ends were cut back, 1 base at V and 6 bases at J, with 7 bases in the middle. Germline CDR1 is LNHNV and CDR2 is YYDKDF (reference sequence). CDR3: CATSRAQGQPQHF. The CDR3, as DNA: TGTGCCACCAGCAGAGCCCAGGGTCAGCCCCAGCATTTT. The variable domain in full, with the rest retrieved from reference TRBV15 and TRBJ1-5, is DAMVIQNPRYQVTQFGKPVTLSCSQTLNHNVMYWYQQKSSQAPKLLFHYYDKDFNNEADTPDNFQSRRPNTSFCFLDIRSPGLGDTAMYLCATSRAQGQPQHFGDGTRLSIL.

As to this clonotype: This sequence may be a read error, since a much larger clone differs from it by one base. The chain employs TRBV5-1 and TRBJ2-5; 7 bases match TRBD1. The J call may be faulty, since TRBJ2-7 better matches the DNA end. The CDR3 is 13 residues long. Germline assignment: CDR1 SGHRS and CDR2 YFSETQ. CDR3 sequence: CASGEQGSDEQYF. CDR3 bases: TGCGCCAGCGGCGAACAGGGGTCGGACGAGCAGTACTTC.

In regard to this clonotype: Relative to the germline gene, one junction end is altered; a read error may explain this. V gene TRBV18 combines with J gene TRBJ1-4, with 7 nucleotides matching TRBD1. This CDR3 has 13 residues. In germline, CDR1 is KGHSH, CDR2 LQKENI. The CDR3 nucleotides are TGTGCCAGCCCACCAGGGGGGATTGAAAAACTGTTTTTT. Its protein product is CASPPGGIEKLFF.

There are many counts of this clonotype. The chain has TRBV20-1 and TRBJ1-2, with a tentative D call TRBD1 (5 bases). V shed 1 base and J shed 0 bases, with 15 bases lying between them. The germline CDR1 and CDR2 sequences are DFQATT and SNEGSKA (reference sequence). The CDR3 spans 16 residues. The CDR3 DNA follows: TGCAGTGCTAGAGGGCAGACAGCTCTAACTAACTATGGCTACACCTTC. Translating gives CSARGQTALTNYGYTF.

The table lists this clonotype with many counts. The V gene is TRBV28, the J gene TRBJ2-7; TRBD2 is a possible D gene (6 bases). This CDR3 spans 14 amino acids. The germline V gene encodes CDR1 MDHEN and CDR2 SYDVKM. V was cut by 2 bases and J by 3 bases, with 11 bases left in between. CDR3 residues: CASSLAGSNYEQYF. In DNA form, the CDR3 reads TGTGCCAGCAGTTTAGCCGGGAGCAACTACGAGCAGTACTTC. The full variable domain, its missing parts supplied by reference TRBV28 and TRBJ2-7, is DVKVTQSSRYLVKRTGEKVFLECVQDMDHENMFWYRQDPGLGLRLIYFSYDVKMKEKGDIPEGYSVSREKKERFSLILESASTNQTSMYLCASSLAGSNYEQYFGPGTRLTVT.

As for this clonotype: It may be a read error: a sequence one base away is much more abundant. The chain has TRBV20-1 and TRBJ2-3; 9 nucleotides line up with TRBD2. The CDR3 loop spans 15 amino acids. Germline loops: CDR1 DFQATT, CDR2 SNEGSKA (reference sequence). The CDR3 DNA reads TGCAGAGCCGCGGTAGCGGGGGCCATCACAGATACGCAGTATTTT. Translation: CRAAVAGAITDTQYF.

Remarks on this clonotype: Since the CDR3 does not end with the conserved phenylalanine or tryptophan, this likely comes from a read error. V and J are TRBV9 and TRBJ1-2; 9 nucleotides align to TRBD1. The V and J ends lost 3 bases and 6 bases, in that order; junction bases with no gene match: 9. This CDR3 spans 15 amino acids. In germline, CDR1 is SGDLS, CDR2 YYNGEE. CDR3 bases: TGTGCCAGCAGCGAGGGGACAGGGAACCCGCATGGCTACACCCTC. Residues: CASSEGTGNPHGYTL.

The chain couples TRBV20-1 to TRBJ2-3; D call uncertain. The CDR3 loop spans 13 amino acids. Per the germline V gene, CDR1 is DFQATT and CDR2 is SNEGSKA (reference sequence). V lost 1 base and J 5 bases, leaving 10 bases between the germline ends. CDR3 residues: CSARVGGVDTQYF. The CDR3 coding sequence is TGCAGTGCTAGAGTTGGTGGTGTAGATACGCAGTATTTT.